A single sample gave rise to the 9 T cell receptor beta chains below, sequenced in a study of T cell repertoires in cytomegalovirus infection. No antigen has been identified for these receptors. TCRdb processed the reads anew with MiXCR; each CDR3 protein has one entry. The data show 250,000 to 300,000 distinct CDR3 sequences, about 20% seen once. Here the sequenced sample was cultured PBMCs, taken from culture after CMV antigen stimulation. The receptors come from a human donor in good health (CMV status not recorded). Some clones in this sample may be carry-over from other donors' samples.

Comments on this clonotype: A much larger clone differs from this one at a single base, so this may be a read error. V usage is TRBV5-3 and J usage is TRBJ2-1, with a possible D match to TRBD1 (6 bases). TRBV5-3 is recorded as an ORF, its role being uncertain. This CDR3 is 13 amino acids long. The CDR3 reads CASSFGQYNEQFF. For the CDR3, the DNA is TGTGCCAGCAGCTTCGGACAGTACAATGAGCAGTTCTTC.

The chain employs TRBV4-1 and TRBJ1-1; D unresolved. Germline V lookup: CDR1 MGHRA, CDR2 YSYEKL. The CDR3 covers 14 residues. The germline V and J ends were trimmed by 1 base and 0 bases, with 6 bases remaining between them. The CDR3 protein is CASSQAAMNTEAFF. CDR3 DNA sequence: TGCGCCAGCAGCCAAGCCGCAATGAACACTGAAGCTTTCTTT.

V and J are TRBV7-8 and TRBJ2-7; D uncertain. CDR3 length equals 14 residues. The V end was cut by 3 bases, the J end by 4 bases, with 13 bases between. Germline V gives CDR1 SGHVS, CDR2 FQNEAQ. DNA of the CDR3: TGTGCCAGCAGCTTGGGTCGGCGACCTTACGAGCAGTACGTC. Residues: CASSLGRRPYEQYV.

This clonotype was observed once. The gene calls are TRBV15 and TRBJ1-2, with 7 bases matching TRBD1. The CDR3 sequence is 16 residues long. Trimming removed 1 base from V and 4 bases from J; junction bases left unmatched: 9. The germline gives CDR1 LNHNV, CDR2 YYDKDF (reference sequence). The chain's CDR3 is CATSRAGTANRYGYTF. CDR3 nucleotide sequence: TGTGCCACCAGCAGAGCGGGGACAGCCAACCGCTATGGCTACACCTTC.

This clonotype was observed many times. The V call is TRBV7-2, the J call TRBJ1-5; no clear D. Looked up from germline, CDR1 is SGHTA and CDR2 is FQGNSA. The CDR3 has 13 amino acids. Trimming took 2 bases from V and 5 from J, leaving 7 bases between them. CDR3 in DNA: TGTGCCAGCAGCTTATGGAAAGATCAGCCCCAGCATTTT. This sequence encodes CASSLWKDQPQHF. The full variable domain, its missing parts supplied by reference TRBV7-2 and TRBJ1-5, is GAGVSQSPSNKVTEKGKDVELRCDPISGHTALYWYRQSLGQGLEFLIYFQGNSAPDKSGLPSDRFSAERTGGSVSTLTIQRTQQEDSAVYLCASSLWKDQPQHFGDGTRLSIL.

The V gene is TRBV18, the J gene TRBJ2-7; TRBD2 is a possible D gene (5 bases). The length of the CDR3 is 13 residues. Germline CDR1 and CDR2: KGHSH and LQKENI. The germline V and J ends were trimmed by 0 bases and 3 bases, with 6 bases remaining between them. The DNA of the CDR3 is TGTGCCAGCTCACCACCGGGGAGCTACGAGCAGTACGTC. This translates into CASSPPGSYEQYV.

The chain joins TRBV4-1 to TRBJ1-5; D is uncertain. Germline V CDR1 and CDR2: MGHRA, YSYEKL. Trimming shortened V by 0 bases and J by 0 bases, and 12 bases separated the two germline ends. The CDR3 is made up of 17 amino acids. In DNA, the CDR3 is TGCGCCAGCAGCCAAGATCACAAGGCGTATAGCAATCAGCCCCAGCATTTT. Residues: CASSQDHKAYSNQPQHF.

This clonotype has ten or more counts. V usage is TRBV11-2 and J usage is TRBJ1-6; 9 positions agree with TRBD1. The CDR3 consists of 17 residues. The J segment lost 6 bases and the V segment lost 5 bases, leaving 11 bases of the junction unmatched. CDR1 is SGHAT, CDR2 FQNNGV, per germline. In DNA form, the CDR3 reads TGTGCCAGCAGCCTTGATCCCACAGGGGGCCGTAATTCACCCCTCCACTTT. Encoded protein: CASSLDPTGGRNSPLHF.

There are many counts of this clonotype. J is TRBJ2-1 and V is TRBV6-5; maybe TRBD1 (6 bases). CDR1 and CDR2 from the germline V gene are MNHEY and SVGAGI. The CDR3 runs 15 residues. V lost 4 bases, J lost 6 bases, and 16 bases lay in between. CDR3 sequence reads: CASSSRDTWGNEQFF. Written as DNA, the CDR3 is TGTGCCAGCAGTTCTCGGGACACCTGGGGCAATGAGCAGTTCTTC.